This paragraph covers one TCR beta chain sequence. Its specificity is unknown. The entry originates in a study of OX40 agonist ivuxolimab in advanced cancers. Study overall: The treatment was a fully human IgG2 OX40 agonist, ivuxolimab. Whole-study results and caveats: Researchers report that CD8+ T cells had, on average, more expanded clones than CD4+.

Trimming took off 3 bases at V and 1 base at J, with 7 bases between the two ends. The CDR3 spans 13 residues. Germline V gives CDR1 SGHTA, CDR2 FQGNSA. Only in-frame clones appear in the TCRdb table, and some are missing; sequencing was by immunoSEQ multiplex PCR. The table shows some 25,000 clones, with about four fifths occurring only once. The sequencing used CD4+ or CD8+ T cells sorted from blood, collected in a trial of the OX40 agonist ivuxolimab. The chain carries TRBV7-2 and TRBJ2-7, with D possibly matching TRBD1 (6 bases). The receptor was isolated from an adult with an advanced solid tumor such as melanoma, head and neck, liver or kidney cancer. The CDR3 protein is CASSFGQSYEQYF. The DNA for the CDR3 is TGTGCCAGCAGCTTCGGACAGTCCTACGAGCAGTACTTC.